The 21 T cell receptor beta chains in this list originate from one sample, sequenced in a study of OX40 agonist ivuxolimab in advanced cancers. The assay was immunoSEQ multiplex PCR, and TCRdb's table has in-frame clones only and misses some. Of 25,000 to 35,000 clones listed, about 82% were seen once; the top ten hold around a quarter. Specimen: CD4+ or CD8+ T cells sorted from blood, collected in a trial of the OX40 agonist ivuxolimab. Source of these receptors: an adult with an advanced solid tumor such as melanoma, head and neck, liver or kidney cancer.

This clone was observed a single time. The V call is TRBV7-3, the J call TRBJ2-3; 7 nucleotides align to TRBD2. CDR3 length equals 15 residues. Germline V gene data show CDR1 as SGHTA and CDR2 as FQGTGA. V trimming: 1 base; J trimming: 3 bases; junction bases outside the gene matches: 4. In DNA form, the CDR3 reads TGTGCCAGCAGCTTAATTGGCGGGAGTACAGATACGCAGTATTTT. Translated, it gives CASSLIGGSTDTQYF.

CDR3 bases: TGTGCCAGCAGCCAAGAGTTAGGTGGCTGGATTAGCTCCTACAATGAGCAGTTCTTC. It yields the protein CASSQELGGWISSYNEQFF. V and J are TRBV4-2 and TRBJ2-1; D is undetermined. V dropped 0 bases and J dropped 0 bases, with 18 bases sitting between them. Germline CDR1 and CDR2: LGHNA and YNFKEQ. The CDR3 has 19 residues.

This clone is classed as medium-sized (0.01 to 0.1%). The chain uses TRBV30 and TRBJ1-2; 7 bases line up with TRBD1. The CDR3 runs 13 residues. Germline CDR1 is GTSNPN and CDR2 is SVGIG (reference sequence). After removal of 7 bases from V and 4 bases from J, the junction contained 9 bases not matched to a gene. This chain's CDR3 is CASLADRFYGYTF. DNA for the CDR3: TGTGCCTCGCTAGCGGACAGGTTCTATGGCTACACCTTC.

The chain couples TRBV6-5 to TRBJ2-7; 9 bases match TRBD2. This CDR3 has 15 amino acids. The J segment lost 3 bases and the V segment lost 0 bases, leaving 3 bases of the junction unmatched. Germline loops: CDR1 MNHEY, CDR2 SVGAGI. CDR3 bases: TGTGCCAGCAGTTACTCCGGGACTAGCTTCTACGAGCAGTACTTC. The encoded protein is CASSYSGTSFYEQYF.

The genes are TRBV9 and TRBJ1-4, with 8 bases lining up with TRBD1. V lost 3 bases to trimming and J lost 8 bases; unmatched junction nucleotides: 9. CDR3 size: 15 residues. Germline V gene data show CDR1 as SGDLS and CDR2 as YYNGEE. The CDR3 here is CASSDSGGADEKLFF. The CDR3 nucleotides read TGTGCCAGCAGCGACTCAGGGGGCGCGGACGAAAAACTGTTTTTT. Drawing the rest from reference TRBV9 and TRBJ1-4, the complete variable domain is DSGVTQTPKHLITATGQRVTLRCSPRSGDLSVYWYQQSLDQGLQFLIQYYNGEERAKGNILERFSAQQFPDLHSELNLSSLELGDSALYFCASSDSGGADEKLFFGSGTQLSVL.

This sequence joins TRBV5-1 and TRBJ2-5, with 16 bases aligning to TRBD2. Unmatched junction bases numbered 6, after V lost 6 bases and J lost 4 bases. The CDR3 consists of 16 residues. The germline V gene has CDR1 SGHRS and CDR2 YFSETQ. The CDR3 protein is CASKGLAGGPGETQYF. For the CDR3, the DNA is TGCGCCAGCAAGGGACTAGCGGGAGGGCCGGGAGAGACCCAGTACTTC.

The V and J genes are TRBV5-1 and TRBJ2-2, with D perhaps TRBD2 (5 bases). Germline V gene lookup returns CDR1 SGHRS and CDR2 YFSETQ. The germline V and J ends were trimmed by 7 bases and 7 bases, with 17 bases remaining between them. The CDR3 is 14 residues long. CDR3 sequence (DNA): TGCGCCAGCGGCGGACTCGGGATCCTCGGGGAGCTGTTTTTT. Protein product: CASGGLGILGELFF.

The chain couples TRBV10-3 to TRBJ1-1; no reliable D call. Between the trimmed V and J ends, which lost 9 bases and 2 bases, there was a span of 10 bases. The length of the CDR3 is 12 residues. CDR1 and CDR2 (germline): ENHRY, SYGVKD. Here the CDR3 DNA reads TGTGCCATATCACCCGGAAACACTGAAGCTTTCTTT. Its translation: CAISPGNTEAFF.

This clone showed up just a few times. Given a far larger clone just one base away, this is likely a sequencing read error. Other DNA sequences from this sample encode an identical CDR3 as well. The gene calls are TRBV4-1 and TRBJ2-2; 10 bases are a match to TRBD2. Unmatched junction bases numbered 0, after V lost 2 bases and J lost 3 bases. CDR3 length equals 15 residues. Germline V CDR1 and CDR2: MGHRA, YSYEKL. Here the CDR3 reads CASSQLAGDTGELFF. The CDR3 DNA reads as TGCGCCAGCAGCCAACTAGCGGGAGACACCGGGGAGCTGTTTTTT.

The V gene is TRBV7-9, the J gene TRBJ1-3, with 8 positions matching TRBD1. The CDR3 loop spans 16 amino acids. J gave up 2 bases and V 1 base, and 4 bases lay outside the gene matches. The germline V gene encodes CDR1 SEHNR and CDR2 FQNEAQ (reference sequence). The CDR3 loop reads CASSLVDRGPGNTIYF. In nucleotides, the CDR3 is TGTGCCAGCAGCTTAGTAGACAGGGGCCCTGGAAACACCATATATTTT.

A single count supports this clone. In DNA, the CDR3 is TGTGCCAGCTCACTTCGGACAGGAGTCATACTAGCGGGAGGGCCCTACAATGAGCAGTTCTTC. Translated, it gives CASSLRTGVILAGGPYNEQFF. The chain employs TRBV18 and TRBJ2-1, with 13 bases that match TRBD2. There are 21 residues in the CDR3. Per the germline V gene, CDR1 is KGHSH and CDR2 is LQKENI. With V trimmed by 4 bases and J by 2 bases, 17 bases remained unmatched.

This chain connects TRBV27 to TRBJ2-3; D remains unclear. The CDR3 contains 14 residues. Trimming removed 1 base at V and 6 bases at J, with 11 bases between. CDR1 MNHEY and CDR2 SMNVEV come from the germline V gene (reference sequence). The CDR3 DNA reads TGTGCCAGCAGTTTATTCGTGGCGGTGGATACGCAGTATTTT. Residues: CASSLFVAVDTQYF.

The chain joins TRBV10-3 to TRBJ2-2; D perhaps matches TRBD2 (6 bases). V gave up 2 bases and J gave up 0 bases, with 7 bases separating them. CDR3 length equals 15 residues. CDR1 is ENHRY and CDR2 is SYGVKD in the germline V gene. The chain's CDR3 is CAISEGLTNTGELFF. DNA for the CDR3: TGTGCCATCAGTGAGGGACTAACGAACACCGGGGAGCTGTTTTTT.

The chain couples TRBV25-1 to TRBJ2-5, with D tentatively TRBD1 or TRBD2 (5 bases each). V gave up 7 bases and J gave up 5 bases, with 11 bases separating them. The length of the CDR3 is 12 residues. CDR1 and CDR2 from the germline V gene are MGHDK and SYGVNS. CDR3 DNA sequence: TGTGCCAGCACCGGGGCCGGCGAGACCCAGTACTTC. Amino acid sequence: CASTGAGETQYF.

By share, this clone ranks as medium-sized. The chain has TRBV7-9 and TRBJ1-4; D unresolved. Looked up from germline, CDR1 is SEHNR and CDR2 is FQNEAQ (reference sequence). The V end lost 5 bases, the J end lost 8 bases, and 18 bases lay between the germline ends. This CDR3 has 15 residues. The CDR3 loop reads CASSRRHRDEEKLFF. CDR3 nucleotide sequence: TGTGCCAGCAGCCGACGACATCGGGATGAGGAAAAACTGTTTTTT.

CDR3 nucleotides: TGTGCCAGCAGTGACGGGAGGGATACTCAGCCCCAGCATTTT. This gives the protein CASSDGRDTQPQHF. The V gene is TRBV6-5, the J gene TRBJ1-5, with D unresolved. Germline V gene lookup returns CDR1 MNHEY and CDR2 SVGAGI. The CDR3 is 14 amino acids. Trimming removed 5 bases from V and 6 bases from J, with 14 bases in between.

This chain joins TRBV6-6 and TRBJ1-4; D perhaps matches TRBD1 (5 bases). Germline V gene lookup returns CDR1 MNHNY and CDR2 SVGAGI (reference sequence). The V gene lost 4 bases and the J gene lost 0 bases, with 12 bases spanning the gap. This CDR3 spans 16 amino acids. CDR3 DNA: TGTGCCAGCAGTTGGGACGGCCACGCAACTAATGAAAAACTGTTTTTT. As protein: CASSWDGHATNEKLFF.

This clone is a singleton in its sample. The chain links TRBV9 to TRBJ1-1, with unresolved D. V lost 4 bases and J lost 1, with 17 bases in between. Germline V CDR1 and CDR2: SGDLS, YYNGEE. This CDR3 is 16 amino acids long. The CDR3 protein is CASSPQASTGNTEAFF. The DNA for the CDR3 is TGTGCCAGCAGCCCCCAGGCAAGCACGGGGAACACTGAAGCTTTCTTT.

This clone was detected once. The chain links TRBV19 to TRBJ2-3, with D maybe TRBD1 (5 bases). V was shortened by 11 bases and J by 1 base, with 16 bases between the two germline ends. This CDR3 contains 14 residues. In germline, CDR1 is LNHDA, CDR2 SQIVND (reference sequence). The CDR3 loop is CASGSPLRTDTQYF. The DNA of the CDR3 is TGTGCCTCAGGGTCCCCCCTCCGCACAGATACGCAGTATTTT.

V and J are TRBV7-3 and TRBJ2-1; no definite D call. The CDR3 spans 13 residues. The ends were cut back, 4 bases at V and 6 bases at J, with 10 bases in the middle. CDR1 is SGHTA, CDR2 FQGTGA, per germline. Written as DNA, the CDR3 is TGTGCCAGCAGCTATGGCTTTTTCAATGAGCAGTTCTTC. Amino acid sequence: CASSYGFFNEQFF. The full variable domain, rest sourced from reference TRBV7-3 and TRBJ2-1, is GAGVSQTPSNKVTEKGKYVELRCDPISGHTALYWYRQSLGQGPEFLIYFQGTGAADDSGLPNDRFFAVRPEGSVSTLKIQRTERGDSAVYLCASSYGFFNEQFFGPGTRLTVL.

This chain connects TRBV2 to TRBJ2-1; 11 positions agree with TRBD2. Germline V gene lookup returns CDR1 SNHLY and CDR2 FYNNEI. With V trimmed by 7 bases and J by 3 bases, 11 bases remained unmatched. There are 17 residues in the CDR3. CDR3 sequence reads: CASTRGLLAGVYNEQFF. The DNA of the CDR3 is TGTGCCAGCACCCGAGGGCTACTAGCGGGGGTCTACAATGAGCAGTTCTTC.